These T cell receptor beta chains were read from a single sample in a study of blood T cells in healthy people across ages. A single record per CDR3 protein comes from TCRdb applying MiXCR to the 5' RACE reads. Seen here are 710,000 or so distinct CDR3 sequences, 32% observed once, and the top ten hold over 15%. The sequenced sample consisted of blood. The source is a woman at least 80 years old in good health. Each CDR3 is given with its conserved first and last residue. The order of the fields is V gene, D gene, clone size, J gene, CDR3 protein, CDR3 DNA. The D gene is left open where the match is weak. A clone size is listed for some rows: how often the clone was seen (once, few, many), or a class if it is expanded.

>TRBV13|.|many|TRBJ2-3
CASSLERSGDVNTDTQYF
TGTGCCAGCAGCTTAGAGCGGTCAGGCGACGTTAACACAGATACGCAGTATTTT
>TRBV7-8|TRBD1|many|TRBJ2-7
CASSSQGQGAGEQYF
TGTGCCAGCAGCTCGCAGGGACAGGGGGCGGGGGAGCAGTACTTC
>TRBV20-1|TRBD2|many|TRBJ2-1
CSALGLGSYNEQFF
TGCAGTGCCCTTGGACTAGGCTCCTACAATGAGCAGTTCTTC
>TRBV19|.|many|TRBJ1-6
CASTPVRGNSPLHF
TGTGCCAGTACGCCGGTTCGGGGTAATTCACCCCTCCACTTT
>TRBV6-5|.|many|TRBJ2-2
CASSYSLWNANTGELFF
TGTGCCAGCAGTTACTCGTTGTGGAACGCGAACACCGGGGAGCTGTTTTTT
>TRBV20-1|.|few|TRBJ2-4
CSAAKGIQYF
TGCAGTGCGGCTAAGGGCATTCAGTACTTC
>TRBV7-2|TRBD1|.|TRBJ2-5
CASSFTPGQGGETQYF
TGTGCCAGCAGCTTTACCCCGGGACAGGGCGGGGAGACCCAGTACTTC
>TRBV30|.|.|TRBJ1-2
CAWSLNPGLLPGYTF
TGTGCCTGGAGTTTAAATCCCGGACTTCTTCCTGGCTACACCTTC
>TRBV9|.|.|TRBJ1-4
CASSRGRSNEKLFF
TGTGCCAGCAGCAGGGGACGGTCTAATGAAAAACTGTTTTTT
>TRBV5-1|.|many|TRBJ1-4
CASSLAGQRLQKLFF
TGCGCCAGCAGCTTGGCTGGACAGAGACTTCAAAAACTGTTTTTT
>TRBV6-2/TRBV6-3|.|many|TRBJ1-1
CASERRDISNTEAFF
TGTGCCAGTGAAAGAAGGGACATCTCGAACACTGAAGCTTTCTTT
>TRBV6-2/TRBV6-3|.|many|TRBJ2-3
CASRRLGGTDTQYF
TGTGCCAGCAGGCGCCTCGGGGGCACAGATACGCAGTATTTT
>TRBV12-3/TRBV12-4|TRBD1|many|TRBJ2-7
CASSLRQGAQEQYF
TGTGCCAGCAGTTTAAGACAGGGGGCGCAAGAGCAGTACTTC
>TRBV6-6|.|.|TRBJ2-3
CASSPPPRGGTDTQYF
TGTGCCAGCAGCCCGCCTCCGAGGGGGGGCACAGATACGCAGTATTTT
>TRBV28|.|.|TRBJ1-5
CASSQTGTFSNQPQHF
TGTGCCAGCAGTCAGACCGGGACATTTAGCAATCAGCCCCAGCATTTT
>TRBV5-1|TRBD1|many|TRBJ2-7
CASRQGELFEQYF
TGCGCCAGCCGACAGGGAGAGCTTTTCGAGCAGTACTTC